This T cell receptor (beta chain) appears in the sequencing data of a study of CD8 T cells in Susac syndrome. General study findings and limits: Acknowledgment was made by the study that its TCR sequencing and HLA analysis involved a relatively small number of individuals.

Negative magnetic isolation gave CD8+ and CD4+ cells; FACS enriched CD8+ TEMRA. The CDR3 covers 11 residues. V shed 6 bases and J shed 7 bases, with 9 bases lying between them. Germline CDR1 is SQVTM and CDR2 is ANQGSEA. About this clonotype itself: Antigen specificity is unknown.

After extraction with the RNeasy kit, about 0.45 to 1 ug of the RNA was reverse transcribed using random hexamers. Across 54 Vbeta and 13 Jbeta, immunoSEQ multiplex PCR amplified TCR beta CDR3. In TCRdb, the immunoSEQ multiplex PCR reads were re-called with MiXCR into one record per CDR3 protein. Of under 200,000 distinct CDR3 sequences listed, roughly 95% are singletons. V is TRBV29-1 and J is TRBJ2-2; D possibly corresponds to TRBD2 (5 bases). Material: CD8+ T cells from PBMCs. This TCR derives from a human donor with multiple sclerosis. The CDR3 loop is CSVREHGELFF. The CDR3 DNA is TGCAGCGTAAGGGAGCACGGGGAGCTGTTTTTT.